Listed here are 19 T cell receptor beta chains from one sample, sequenced in a study of T cells in Graves' hyperthyroidism and ophthalmopathy. RNA transcripts were the template for amplifying TCR beta CDR3 regions. HTBI primers were employed in a first-round RT-PCR of the TCR CDR3. TCRdb fed the multiplex PCR reads into MiXCR, producing one record per CDR3 protein. The data hold roughly 840,000 distinct CDR3 sequences, with 38% observed a single time. What was sequenced was blood. These receptors all stem from a man between 18 and 35 years old with Graves' hyperthyroidism.

This clonotype was counted between two and nine times. The chain employs TRBV6-5 and TRBJ1-6; D not certain. The CDR3 extends over 15 amino acids. Between the trimmed V and J ends, which lost 0 bases and 9 bases, there was a span of 12 bases. The germline CDR1 and CDR2 sequences are MNHEY and SVGAGI. This CDR3 reads CASSYSAGASSPLHF. The CDR3, as DNA: TGTGCCAGCAGTTACTCTGCAGGCGCGAGTTCACCCCTCCACTTT.

About this clonotype: This clone may be a read error of a much larger clone one base away. This chain joins TRBV7-8 and TRBJ1-2, with 7 bases lining up with TRBD1. Germline loops: CDR1 SGHVS, CDR2 FQNEAQ. This CDR3 contains 13 residues. The J segment lost 8 bases and the V segment lost 5 bases, leaving 8 bases of the junction unmatched. This chain's CDR3 is CASSPQGYEGYTF. The CDR3 DNA is TGTGCCAGCAGCCCACAGGGGTACGAGGGCTACACCTTC.

This clonotype has more than one count but fewer than ten. The chain links TRBV14 to TRBJ1-6; no reliable D call. V was clipped by 3 bases and J by 9 bases, with 15 bases between them. This CDR3 is 15 amino acids long. From germline, CDR1 is SGHDN and CDR2 FVKESK. CDR3 DNA: TGTGCCAGCAGCCAGGCGATGGGGTGGGGTTCACCCCTCCACTTT. Translation: CASSQAMGWGSPLHF.

The chain combines TRBV25-1 with TRBJ1-4; perhaps TRBD1 as D (5 bases). The ends were cut back, 3 bases at V and 6 bases at J, with 14 bases in the middle. Per the germline V gene, CDR1 is MGHDK and CDR2 is SYGVNS. This CDR3 has 15 amino acids. In DNA form, the CDR3 reads TGTGCCAGCAGTGAGAGCAAAAGGACATATGAAAAACTGTTTTTT. This gives the protein CASSESKRTYEKLFF.

This clonotype was detected a few times. This sequence joins TRBV19 and TRBJ2-3; 8 bases agree with TRBD2. Germline assignment: CDR1 LNHDA and CDR2 SQIVND (reference sequence). This CDR3 has 13 amino acids. Unmatched junction bases numbered 7, after V lost 8 bases and J lost 6 bases. The DNA for the CDR3 is TGTGCCAGTGTTTCGATAGCGGGGGATACGCAGTATTTT. This translates into CASVSIAGDTQYF.

This chain uses TRBV7-3 with TRBJ2-2, with D unclear. The germline CDR1 and CDR2 sequences are SGHTA and FQGTGA. This CDR3 comprises 16 residues. Deletions cut 5 bases from V and 7 bases from J, with 20 bases between. This CDR3 is CASSQGEQVAGGELFF. CDR3 sequence (DNA): TGTGCCAGCAGCCAAGGAGAGCAGGTTGCTGGCGGGGAGCTGTTTTTT.

Of note for this clonotype: One end of the junction is discordant with germline, which a read error may explain. The chain joins TRBV7-8 to TRBJ2-7; 11 bases align to TRBD2. CDR3 size: 11 residues. Per germline, CDR1 SGHVS and CDR2 FQNEAQ. In nucleotides, the CDR3 is TGTGCCAGCAGTTTAGGGGGACTAGCGGACTTC. Translation: CASSLGGLADF.

The rearrangement uses TRBV2 and TRBJ1-1, with TRBD1 matching 11 bases. The junction had 4 bases not matched to a gene; V was cut back by 8 bases and J by 2 bases. Germline V lookup: CDR1 SNHLY, CDR2 FYNNEI. This CDR3 has 14 residues. This chain's CDR3 is CASGTGGRNTEAFF. CDR3 coding DNA: TGTGCCAGCGGGACAGGGGGAAGAAACACTGAAGCTTTCTTT.

V is TRBV10-2 and J is TRBJ2-5, with D possibly matching TRBD1 (8 bases). Trimming took 8 bases from V and 4 from J, leaving 17 bases between them. Looked up from germline, CDR1 is WSHSY and CDR2 is SAAADI. The CDR3 length is 14 residues. CDR3 region: CASHNRGGGETQYF. The CDR3 nucleotides read TGCGCCAGCCATAACAGGGGGGGCGGAGAGACCCAGTACTTC.

In this sample, this clonotype turned up once. This chain links TRBV2 with TRBJ2-2; perhaps TRBD1 as D (6 bases). Germline CDR1 is SNHLY and CDR2 is FYNNEI. CDR3 length equals 17 residues. Trimming cost V 1 base and J 2 bases, with 14 bases left between them. The CDR3 loop is CASSEGQADPNTGELFF. The CDR3 region has the DNA TGTGCCAGCAGTGAAGGACAGGCGGACCCCAACACCGGGGAGCTGTTTTTT. The full variable domain, in which reference TRBV2 and TRBJ2-2 provide the parts outside the CDR3, is EPEVTQTPSHQVTQMGQEVILRCVPISNHLYFYWYRQILGQKVEFLVSFYNNEISEKSEIFDDQFSVERPDGSNFTLKIRSTKLEDSAMYFCASSEGQADPNTGELFFGEGSRLTVL.

On this clonotype itself: A junction end diverges from the germline sequence, so it may reflect a read error. V usage is TRBV7-8 and J usage is TRBJ1-1; 7 bases map to TRBD1. Germline values: CDR1 SGHVS, CDR2 FQNEAQ. The CDR3 contains 15 residues. CDR3 loop: CASSHIQGLNTEAFF. The CDR3, as DNA: TGCGCCAGCAGCCACATACAGGGGCTCAACACTGAAGCTTTCTTT.

There are many counts of this clonotype. The CDR3 region has the DNA TGCAGCGTTGAAGACGGGGGAGGGTACGAGCAGTACTTC. Its translation is CSVEDGGGYEQYF. The chain has TRBV29-1 and TRBJ2-7; TRBD2 matches 7 bases. This CDR3 region has 13 residues. The germline CDR1 and CDR2 sequences are SQVTM and ANQGSEA. V was clipped by 0 bases and J by 4 bases; unmatched bases: 3.

This clonotype was counted at least ten times. J is TRBJ1-3 and V is TRBV19; D perhaps matches TRBD1 (5 bases). Trimming left V 10 bases short and J 4 bases short, with 17 bases between. The CDR3 loop spans 14 amino acids. CDR1 and CDR2 (germline): LNHDA, SQIVND (reference sequence). CDR3 region: CAIGAGRSGNTIYF. The CDR3 DNA reads as TGTGCCATAGGCGCGGGACGATCGGGAAACACCATATATTTT.

In regard to this clonotype: Possible read error: a much larger clone is one base away. The CDR3 here is CSTLDRGSGYTF. The CDR3 nucleotides read TGCAGTACTCTCGACAGGGGAAGCGGCTACACCTTC. The chain joins TRBV20-1 to TRBJ1-2; 8 bases match TRBD1. Looked up from germline, CDR1 is DFQATT and CDR2 is SNEGSKA (reference sequence). The CDR3 is 12 amino acids. After removal of 8 bases from V and 8 bases from J, the junction contained 10 bases not matched to a gene.

The genes are TRBV12-5 and TRBJ1-4; unclear D gene. CDR3 size: 12 residues. V lost 3 bases and J 8 bases, leaving 7 bases between the germline ends. Germline V gives CDR1 LGHNT, CDR2 FRNRAP. The CDR3, as DNA: TGTGCTAGTGGTTTCGCGGAGGAAAAACTGTTTTTT. Amino acid sequence: CASGFAEEKLFF.

The chain has TRBV29-1 and TRBJ2-7; D is uncertain. V was clipped by 1 base and J by 5 bases, with 9 bases between them. This CDR3 comprises 12 residues. CDR1 is SQVTM and CDR2 is ANQGSEA in the germline V gene. CDR3: CSVEGAENEQYF. Here the CDR3 DNA reads TGCAGCGTTGAAGGGGCGGAAAACGAGCAGTACTTC.

V usage is TRBV5-1 and J usage is TRBJ2-2, with D possibly being TRBD1 (5 bases). Germline lookup yields CDR1 SGHRS and CDR2 YFSETQ. The CDR3 is 15 residues long. Trimming took 3 bases from V and 2 from J, leaving 11 bases between them. The CDR3 DNA reads TGCGCCAGCAGCTCGCCTGACAGAAACACCGGGGAGCTGTTTTTT. Translated, it gives CASSSPDRNTGELFF.

Regarding this clonotype: A much larger clone is a single base away; this may be a read error. The rearrangement uses TRBV2 and TRBJ2-7; perhaps TRBD2 as D (5 bases). This CDR3 comprises 15 residues. Germline CDR1 reads SNHLY; CDR2 reads FYNNEI. Trimming took off 6 bases at V and 5 bases at J, with 20 bases between the two ends. CDR3 coding DNA: TGTGCCAGCAGGAAGGACTCGGGCAGTAATGACGAGCAGTACTTC. Protein sequence: CASRKDSGSNDEQYF.

The V and J genes are TRBV6-5 and TRBJ1-1, with D unresolved. The V gene's germline CDR1 is MNHEY and CDR2 SVGAGI. The CDR3 has 13 amino acids. Trimming stripped 0 bases from V and 7 bases from J, with 9 bases between. This chain's CDR3 is CASSYSHKVEAFF. The CDR3 bases are TGTGCCAGCAGTTACTCTCACAAGGTTGAAGCTTTCTTT.